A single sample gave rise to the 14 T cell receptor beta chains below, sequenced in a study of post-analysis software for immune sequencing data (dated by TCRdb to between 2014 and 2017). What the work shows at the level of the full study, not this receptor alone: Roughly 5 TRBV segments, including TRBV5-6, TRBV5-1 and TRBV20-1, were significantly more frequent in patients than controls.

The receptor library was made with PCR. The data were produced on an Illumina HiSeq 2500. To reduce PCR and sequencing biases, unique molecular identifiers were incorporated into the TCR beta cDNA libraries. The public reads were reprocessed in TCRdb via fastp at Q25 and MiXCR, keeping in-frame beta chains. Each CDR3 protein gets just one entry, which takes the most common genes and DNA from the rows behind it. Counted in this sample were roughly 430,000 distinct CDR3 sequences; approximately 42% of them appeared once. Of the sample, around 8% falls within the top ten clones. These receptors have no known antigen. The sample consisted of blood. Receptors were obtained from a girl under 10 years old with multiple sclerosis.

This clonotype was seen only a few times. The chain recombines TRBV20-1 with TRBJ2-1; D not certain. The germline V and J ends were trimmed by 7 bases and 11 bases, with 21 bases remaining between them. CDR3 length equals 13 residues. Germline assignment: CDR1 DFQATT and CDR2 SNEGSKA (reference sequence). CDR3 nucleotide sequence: TGCAGTGGATCTTCTCCACCTATTTGGCAGCAGTTCTTC. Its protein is CSGSSPPIWQQFF.

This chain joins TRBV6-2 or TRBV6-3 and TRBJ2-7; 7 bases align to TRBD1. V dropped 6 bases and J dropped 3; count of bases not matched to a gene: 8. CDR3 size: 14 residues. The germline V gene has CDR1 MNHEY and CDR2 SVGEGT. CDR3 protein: CASSPDRVYYEQYF. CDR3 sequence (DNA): TGTGCCAGCAGCCCCGACAGGGTGTACTACGAGCAGTACTTC.

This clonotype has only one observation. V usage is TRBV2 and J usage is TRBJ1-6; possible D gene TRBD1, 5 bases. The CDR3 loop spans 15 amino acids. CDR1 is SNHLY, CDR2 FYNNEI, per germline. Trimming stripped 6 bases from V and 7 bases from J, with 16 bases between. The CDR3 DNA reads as TGTGCCAGCAGGCCCAGAAGGGACGGGAATTCACCCCTCCACTTT. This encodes CASRPRRDGNSPLHF.

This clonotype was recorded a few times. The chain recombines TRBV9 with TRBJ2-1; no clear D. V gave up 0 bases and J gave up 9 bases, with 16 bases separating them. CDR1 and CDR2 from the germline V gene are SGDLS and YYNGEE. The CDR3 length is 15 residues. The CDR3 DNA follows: TGTGCCAGCAGCGTAGGGGCAGCCCTCTACCTTGAGCAGTTCTTC. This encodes CASSVGAALYLEQFF.

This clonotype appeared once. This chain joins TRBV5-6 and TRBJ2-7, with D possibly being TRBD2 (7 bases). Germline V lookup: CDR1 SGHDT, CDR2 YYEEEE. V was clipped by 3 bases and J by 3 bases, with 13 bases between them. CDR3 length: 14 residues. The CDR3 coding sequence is TGTGCCAGCAGCTCTTGGGGGGGACACTACGAGCAGTACTTC. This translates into CASSSWGGHYEQYF.

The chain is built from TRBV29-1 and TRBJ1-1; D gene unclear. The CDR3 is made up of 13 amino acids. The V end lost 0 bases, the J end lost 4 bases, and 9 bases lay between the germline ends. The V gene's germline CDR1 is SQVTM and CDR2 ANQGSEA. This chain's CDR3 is CSVEDLISTEAFF. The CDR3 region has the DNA TGCAGCGTTGAAGATCTCATCAGCACTGAAGCTTTCTTT.

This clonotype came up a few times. CDR3 sequence: CASTTGMLNSPLHF. The CDR3 coding sequence is TGTGCCAGCACCACTGGAATGTTAAATTCACCCCTCCACTTT. The chain is built from TRBV27 and TRBJ1-6; D is undetermined. The germline V and J ends were trimmed by 7 bases and 7 bases, with 14 bases remaining between them. Per germline, CDR1 MNHEY and CDR2 SMNVEV (reference sequence). The CDR3 runs to 14 residues.

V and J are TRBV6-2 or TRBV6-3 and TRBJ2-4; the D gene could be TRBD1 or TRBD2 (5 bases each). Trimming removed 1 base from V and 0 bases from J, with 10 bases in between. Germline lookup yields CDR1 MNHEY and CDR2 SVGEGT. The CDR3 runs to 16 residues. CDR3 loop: CASSYYGALAKNIQYF. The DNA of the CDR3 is TGTGCCAGCAGTTACTACGGGGCCTTAGCCAAAAACATTCAGTACTTC.

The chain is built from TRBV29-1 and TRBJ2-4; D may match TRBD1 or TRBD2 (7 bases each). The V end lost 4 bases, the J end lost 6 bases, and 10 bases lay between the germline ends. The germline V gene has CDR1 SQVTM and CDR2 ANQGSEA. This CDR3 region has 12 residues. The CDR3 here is CSVVRGGNIQYF. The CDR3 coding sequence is TGCAGCGTTGTCAGGGGGGGAAACATTCAGTACTTC.

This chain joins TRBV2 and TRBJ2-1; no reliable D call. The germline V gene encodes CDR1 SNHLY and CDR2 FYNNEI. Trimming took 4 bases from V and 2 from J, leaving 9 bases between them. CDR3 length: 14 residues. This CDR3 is CASSGIGPYNEQFF. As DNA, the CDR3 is TGTGCCAGCAGTGGTATAGGTCCCTACAATGAGCAGTTCTTC.

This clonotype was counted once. CDR3 nucleotide sequence: TGTGCCAGCAGCTTTTGGCAACCGGGACAGGGGGTTAATGAGCAGTTCTTC. Amino acids: CASSFWQPGQGVNEQFF. This sequence joins TRBV11-2 and TRBJ2-1, with TRBD1 matching over 11 bases. The CDR3 is 17 amino acids. CDR1 is SGHAT, CDR2 FQNNGV, per germline. The V gene end was trimmed by 3 bases and the J gene end by 7 bases; junction bases not matched to a gene: 11.

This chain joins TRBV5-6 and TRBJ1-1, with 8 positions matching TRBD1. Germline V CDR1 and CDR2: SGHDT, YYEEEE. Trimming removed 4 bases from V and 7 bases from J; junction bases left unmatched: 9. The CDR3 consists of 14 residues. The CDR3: CASSRTGTGVEAFF. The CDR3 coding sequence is TGTGCCAGCAGCCGGACAGGGACAGGAGTTGAAGCTTTCTTT.

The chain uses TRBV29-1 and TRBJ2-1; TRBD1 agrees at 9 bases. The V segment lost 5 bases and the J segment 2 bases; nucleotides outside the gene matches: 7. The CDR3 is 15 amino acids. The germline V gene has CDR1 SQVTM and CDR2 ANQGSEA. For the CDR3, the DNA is TGCAGCGTTCTCTTTCGACAGGGGGCCTACAATGAGCAGTTCTTC. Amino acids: CSVLFRQGAYNEQFF.

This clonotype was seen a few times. Here the CDR3 reads CASRSTRGSVQPQHF. CDR3 DNA sequence: TGTGCCAGCAGAAGTACTAGGGGGAGCGTACAGCCCCAGCATTTT. The rearrangement links TRBV12-3 or TRBV12-4 to TRBJ1-5; a possible D gene is TRBD1 (6 bases). V lost 6 bases to trimming and J lost 7 bases, with 19 bases between them. The CDR3 totals 15 residues.